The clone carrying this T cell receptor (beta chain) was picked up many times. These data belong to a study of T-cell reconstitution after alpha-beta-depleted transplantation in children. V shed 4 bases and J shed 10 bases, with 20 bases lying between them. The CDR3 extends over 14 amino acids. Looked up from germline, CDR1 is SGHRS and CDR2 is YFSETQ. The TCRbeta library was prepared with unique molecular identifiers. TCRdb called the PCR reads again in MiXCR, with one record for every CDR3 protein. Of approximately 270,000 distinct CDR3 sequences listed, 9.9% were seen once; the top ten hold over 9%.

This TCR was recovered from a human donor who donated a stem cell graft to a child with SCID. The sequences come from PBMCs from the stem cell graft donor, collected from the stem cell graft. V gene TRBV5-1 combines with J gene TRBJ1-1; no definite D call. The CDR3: CASSLSGGLAGAFF. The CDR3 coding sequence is TGCGCCAGCAGCCTAAGCGGCGGACTGGCTGGAGCTTTCTTT. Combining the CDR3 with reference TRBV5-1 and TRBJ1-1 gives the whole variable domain KAGVTQTPRYLIKTRGQQVTLSCSPISGHRSVSWYQQTPGQGLQFLFEYFSETQRNKGNFPGRFSGRQFSNSRSEMNVSTLELGDSALYLCASSLSGGLAGAFFGQGTRLTVV.